This entry is about one T cell receptor beta chain. A much larger clone lies a single base off, so this may be a read error. CDR1 DFQATT and CDR2 SNEGSKA come from the germline V gene (reference sequence). This CDR3 has 16 amino acids. Sample time point: newly diagnosed GD, antithyroid drugs for less than 3 months. Extracted PBMC RNA gave rise to the TCR library. The source of the sample is a study of regulatory T cells in long-lasting Graves disease. With iRepertoire HTBI primers and Arm-PCR of CDR3 regions, TCR beta libraries were built. MiXCR, run by TCRdb on the multiplex PCR reads, gives a single entry per CDR3 protein. The sample has about 620,000 distinct CDR3 sequences; 15% to 20% are singletons. These data were also reused for a study on T cells in Graves' hyperthyroidism and ophthalmopathy.

V usage is TRBV20-1 and J usage is TRBJ2-7; a possible D gene is TRBD2 (6 bases). The sample in question was peripheral blood mononuclear cells (PBMCs), obtained at new diagnosis, from a patient treated with antithyroid drugs. This TCR was sampled from a woman aged 25 to 45 with Graves disease. CDR3 in DNA: TGCAGTGCTAGAGTGGGGTGGGTCGGGAGCTCCTACGAGCGGTACTTC. Translated: CSARVGWVGSSYERYF.